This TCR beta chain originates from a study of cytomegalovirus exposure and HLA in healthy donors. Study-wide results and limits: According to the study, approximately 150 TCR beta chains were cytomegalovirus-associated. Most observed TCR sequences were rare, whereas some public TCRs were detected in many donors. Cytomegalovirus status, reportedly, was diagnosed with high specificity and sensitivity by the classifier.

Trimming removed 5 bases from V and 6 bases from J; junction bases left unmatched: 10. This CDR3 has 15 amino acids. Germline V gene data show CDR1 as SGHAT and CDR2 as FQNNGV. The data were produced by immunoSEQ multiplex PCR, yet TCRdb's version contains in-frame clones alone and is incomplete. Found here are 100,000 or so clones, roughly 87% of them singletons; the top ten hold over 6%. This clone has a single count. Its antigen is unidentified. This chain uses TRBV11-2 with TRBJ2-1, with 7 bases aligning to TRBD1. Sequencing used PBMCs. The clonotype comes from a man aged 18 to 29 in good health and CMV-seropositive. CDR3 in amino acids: CASSLLGGRGNEQFF. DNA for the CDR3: TGTGCCAGCAGCCTCCTAGGGGGCAGAGGCAATGAGCAGTTCTTC.